This paragraph reports one T cell receptor beta chain. The record originates from a study of T cells in Graves' hyperthyroidism and ophthalmopathy. RNA transcripts gave rise to amplified TCR beta CDR3 regions. Researchers ran a first-round RT-PCR on the TCR CDR3 using the HTBI primer set. TCRdb reanalysed the multiplex PCR reads using MiXCR and keeps one entry per CDR3 protein. The sample comprises under 350,000 distinct CDR3 sequences, over 15% of which are singletons, and roughly 53% rests with the top ten. The clonotype was recovered from a woman aged 60-70 years with Graves' ophthalmopathy. Sequences were obtained from blood.

In DNA form, the CDR3 reads TGTGCCAGCAGTCTAAGAGTTAGTCAGCCCCAGCATTTT. This codes for CASSLRVSQPQHF. The genes are TRBV27 and TRBJ1-5; no reliable D call. V was pared by 5 bases and J by 6 bases, with 11 bases between. The CDR3 is 13 residues long. In germline, CDR1 is MNHEY, CDR2 SMNVEV (reference sequence).